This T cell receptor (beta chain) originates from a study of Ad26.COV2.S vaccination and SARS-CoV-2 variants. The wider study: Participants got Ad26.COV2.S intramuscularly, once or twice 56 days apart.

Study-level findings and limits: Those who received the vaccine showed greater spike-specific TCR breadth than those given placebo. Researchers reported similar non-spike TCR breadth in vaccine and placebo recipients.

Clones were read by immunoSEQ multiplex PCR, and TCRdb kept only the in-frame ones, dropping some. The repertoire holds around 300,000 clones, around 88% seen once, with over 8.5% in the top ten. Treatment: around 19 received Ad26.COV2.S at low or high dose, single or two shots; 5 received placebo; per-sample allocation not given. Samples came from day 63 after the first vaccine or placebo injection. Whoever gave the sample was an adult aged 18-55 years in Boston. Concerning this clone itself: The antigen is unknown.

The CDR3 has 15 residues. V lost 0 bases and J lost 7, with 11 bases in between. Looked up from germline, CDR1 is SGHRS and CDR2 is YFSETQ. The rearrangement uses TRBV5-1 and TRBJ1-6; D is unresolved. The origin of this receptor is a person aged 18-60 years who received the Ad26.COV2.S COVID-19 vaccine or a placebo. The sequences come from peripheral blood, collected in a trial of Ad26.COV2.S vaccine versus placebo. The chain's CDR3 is CASSLAGYLNSPLHF. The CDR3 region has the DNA TGCGCCAGCAGCTTGGCGGGGTACCTCAATTCACCCCTCCACTTT.